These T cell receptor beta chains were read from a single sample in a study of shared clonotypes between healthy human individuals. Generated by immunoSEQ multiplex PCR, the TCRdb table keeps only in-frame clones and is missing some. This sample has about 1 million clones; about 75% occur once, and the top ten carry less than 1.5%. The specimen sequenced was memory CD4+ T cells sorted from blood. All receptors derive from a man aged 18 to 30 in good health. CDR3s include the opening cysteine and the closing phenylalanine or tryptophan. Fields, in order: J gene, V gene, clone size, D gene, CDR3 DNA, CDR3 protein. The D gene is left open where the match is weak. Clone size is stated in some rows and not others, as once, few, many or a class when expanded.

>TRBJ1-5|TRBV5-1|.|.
TGCGCCAGCAGCAGGGATATCAATCAGCCCCAGCATTTT
CASSRDINQPQHF
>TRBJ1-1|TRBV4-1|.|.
TGCGCCAGCAGCGCGAGGACTGCGAACACTGAAGCTTTCTTT
CASSARTANTEAFF
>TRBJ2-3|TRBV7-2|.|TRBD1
TGTGCCAGCAGCCTCGGACAGGTCCGCACAGATACGCAGTATTTT
CASSLGQVRTDTQYF
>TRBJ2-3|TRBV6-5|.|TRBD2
TGTGCCAGCAGGGATAGCGGGAGTAGCACAGATACGCAGTATTTT
CASRDSGSSTDTQYF
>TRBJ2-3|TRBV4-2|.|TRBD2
TGTGCCAGCAGCCAAGGTAGCGGGGGGGCGTCAGATACGCAGTATTTT
CASSQGSGGASDTQYF
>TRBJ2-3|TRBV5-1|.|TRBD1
TGCGCCAGCAGCTTGGGACAGGGTGCCACAGATACGCAGTATTTT
CASSLGQGATDTQYF
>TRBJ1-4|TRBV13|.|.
TGTGCCAGCAGCCGTTTGGAGGGAAAACTGTTTTTT
CASSRLEGKLFF
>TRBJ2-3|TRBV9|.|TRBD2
TGTGCCAGCAGCGACCCCGGTGCGGGGGGAGTCACAGATACGCAGTATTTT
CASSDPGAGGVTDTQYF
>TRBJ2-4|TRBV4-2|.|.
TGTGCCAGCAGCCAAGATCTTGGCGGATCCGATCTAGCCAAAAACATTCAGTACTTC
CASSQDLGGSDLAKNIQYF
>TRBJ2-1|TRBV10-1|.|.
TGCGCCAGCAGTCGCTACTCGAGCGCCTACAATGAGCAGTTCTTC
CASSRYSSAYNEQFF
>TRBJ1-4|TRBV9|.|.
TGTGCCAGCAGCGTCGCAGGGGCTGCTGAAAAACTGTTTTTT
CASSVAGAAEKLFF
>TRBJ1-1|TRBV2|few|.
TGTGCCAGCAGTGTGTCGGGGGACGGGAACACTGAAGCTTTCTTT
CASSVSGDGNTEAFF
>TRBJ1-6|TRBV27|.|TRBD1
TGTGCCAGCAGTCCAGGACAGGGGACTAATTCACCCCTCCACTTT
CASSPGQGTNSPLHF
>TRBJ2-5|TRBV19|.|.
TGTGCCAGTGCAGCCGGCAGGTCGCAAGAGACCCAGTACTTC
CASAAGRSQETQYF
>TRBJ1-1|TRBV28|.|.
TGTGCCAGCAGTCCAGACGACGGGAACACTGAAGCTTTCTTT
CASSPDDGNTEAFF
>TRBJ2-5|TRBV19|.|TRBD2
TGTGCCAGTAGTACGAGGACTAGCCTTAAAGAGACCCAGTACTTC
CASSTRTSLKETQYF
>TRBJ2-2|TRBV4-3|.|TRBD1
TGCGCCAGCAGCCAAGGACAGGGGATAACCGGGGAGCTGTTTTTT
CASSQGQGITGELFF
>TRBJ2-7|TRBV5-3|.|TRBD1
TGTGCCAGAAGCCCTACTTACAGGGGGCCTCATTACGAGCAGTACTTC
CARSPTYRGPHYEQYF
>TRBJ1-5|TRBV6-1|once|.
TGTGCCAGCCTATGGACATCCAGCAATCAGCCCCAGCATTTT
CASLWTSSNQPQHF
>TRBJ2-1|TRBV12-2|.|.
TGTGCAAGTCGCACATTGGGGGTCGCGGCAAACAATGAGCAGTTCTTC
CASRTLGVAANNEQFF
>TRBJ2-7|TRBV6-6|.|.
TGTGCCAGCAGTCTAGCTCCTAGTTCCTACGAGCAGTACTTC
CASSLAPSSYEQYF
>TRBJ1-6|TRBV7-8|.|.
TGTGCCAGCAGCTTTGGGGGTTATAATTCACCCCTCCACTTT
CASSFGGYNSPLHF
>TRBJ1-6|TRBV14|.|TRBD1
TGTGCCACCAACCGGGACAGGGGGACACCCCTCCACTTT
CATNRDRGTPLHF
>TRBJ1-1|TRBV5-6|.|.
TGTGCCAGCAGGGACTCGGGACGGATGAACACTGAAGCTTTCTTT
CASRDSGRMNTEAFF
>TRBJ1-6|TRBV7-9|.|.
TGTGCCAGCAGCTTAGCTACAGCTAATTCACCCCTCCACTTT
CASSLATANSPLHF
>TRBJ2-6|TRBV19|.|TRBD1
TGTGCCAGTAGCCCAGACAGGGCTGGGGCCAACGTCCTGACTTTC
CASSPDRAGANVLTF
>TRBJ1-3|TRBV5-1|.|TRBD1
TGCGCCAGCAGCTCCGACAGGGGATCCCCCCGGGACACCATATATTTT
CASSSDRGSPRDTIYF
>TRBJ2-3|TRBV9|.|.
TGTGCCAGCAGCGTAGAAGGTGCGTTGGGCGTTGATACGCAGTATTTT
CASSVEGALGVDTQYF
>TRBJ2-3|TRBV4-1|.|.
TGCGCCAGCAGCCAAGCCACCGTCGAGAGCAGCACAGATACGCAGTATTTT
CASSQATVESSTDTQYF
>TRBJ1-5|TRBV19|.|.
TGTGCCAGTAGTGGCCCGGGTAATCAGCCCCAGCATTTT
CASSGPGNQPQHF
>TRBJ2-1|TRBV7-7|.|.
TGTGCTAGCAGCCTGCTCAGCTCCTACAATGAGCAGTTCTTC
CASSLLSSYNEQFF
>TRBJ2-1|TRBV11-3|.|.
TGTGCCAGCAGCTTAAGGCGGAGCACCTACAATGAGCAGTTCTTC
CASSLRRSTYNEQFF
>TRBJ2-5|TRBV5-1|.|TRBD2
TGCGCCAGCAGCTTGGGGGGACTAGCGGGATTGGAGACCCAGTACTTC
CASSLGGLAGLETQYF
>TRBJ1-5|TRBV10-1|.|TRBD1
TGCGCCGCCGAACAGGGGGATGTGGGCAATCAGCCCCAGCATTTT
CAAEQGDVGNQPQHF
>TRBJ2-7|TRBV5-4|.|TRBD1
TGTGCCAGCAGCAGACAGGGCCCCTACGAGCAGTACTTC
CASSRQGPYEQYF
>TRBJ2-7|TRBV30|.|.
TGTGCCTGGAGTGTTAAAGGGGGGAGTAGGGAGCAGTACTTC
CAWSVKGGSREQYF
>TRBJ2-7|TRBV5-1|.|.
TGCGCCAGCAGCTTGGCCATTGGCTCCGAGCAGTACTTC
CASSLAIGSEQYF
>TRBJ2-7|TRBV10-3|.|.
TGTGCCATCAGTGAGTCTCTTGATAGGGCCCCGTTTGGAGAGCAGTACTTC
CAISESLDRAPFGEQYF
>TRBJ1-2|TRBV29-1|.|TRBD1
TGCAGCGTTTATACAGGGGTATATGGCTACACCTTC
CSVYTGVYGYTF
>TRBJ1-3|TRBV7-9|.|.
TGTGCCAGCAGCCCCCGGCGGTTCTCTGGAAACACCATATATTTT
CASSPRRFSGNTIYF
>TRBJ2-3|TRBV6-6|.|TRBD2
TGTGCCAGCAGTCGGACTAGCGGGAGGGCAGATACGCAGTATTTT
CASSRTSGRADTQYF
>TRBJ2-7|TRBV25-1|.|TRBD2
TGTGCCAGCAGCAAGCGGGGGGCCATCTCCTCCTACGAGCAGTACTTC
CASSKRGAISSYEQYF
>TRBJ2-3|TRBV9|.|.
TGTGCCAGCAGCGTGCAGGGGGGCTACACAGATACGCAGTATTTT
CASSVQGGYTDTQYF
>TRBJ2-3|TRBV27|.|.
TGTGCCAGCAGGTTGGCCAGCACAGATACGCAGTATTTT
CASRLASTDTQYF
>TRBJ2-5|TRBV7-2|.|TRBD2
TGTGCCAGCAGCTGGGTAGCGGGATTTCAAGAGACCCAGTACTTC
CASSWVAGFQETQYF
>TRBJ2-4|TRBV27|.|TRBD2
TGTGCCAGCAGTCCGTGGACTAGCGGGGGCAAAAACATTCAGTACTTC
CASSPWTSGGKNIQYF
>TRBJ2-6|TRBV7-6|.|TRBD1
TGTGCCAGCAGCTTAGTGGCAGGGGGAAGCTCTGGGGCCAACGTCCTGACTTTC
CASSLVAGGSSGANVLTF
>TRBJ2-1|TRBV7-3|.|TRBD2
TGTGCCAGCAGCTTAAAGGAGGGACTAAAATTTGAGCAGTTCTTC
CASSLKEGLKFEQFF
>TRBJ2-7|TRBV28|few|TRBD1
TGTGCCAGCAGACGGACAGGGGGCTCCTACGAGCAGTACTTC
CASRRTGGSYEQYF
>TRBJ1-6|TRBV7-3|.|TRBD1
TGTGCCAGCAGCTCGGGACAGGGGAACTCACCCCTCCACTTT
CASSSGQGNSPLHF
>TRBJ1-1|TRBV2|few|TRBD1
TGTGCCAGCAGGGAGGGACAGGGGGTCCCTGAAGCTTTCTTT
CASREGQGVPEAFF